This T cell receptor beta chain was documented in a study of shared clonotypes between healthy human individuals (TCRdb year 2020). Regarding the study in general: A couple of women and three men aged 18 to 49 years were included in the cohort. Per donor, three plates each were used for CD4 naive and CD4 memory, two for CD8 naive, and one for CD8 memory. To estimate repertoire size and how much clonotypes are shared between individuals, the study performed deep sequencing of blood TCR repertoires from roughly five healthy adults. To increase sequencing depth and limit assay-specific biases, different laboratories used diverse techniques to prepare libraries and sequence TCR repertoires. Each donor's leukapheresis produced roughly between roughly 0.85 and 9.5 billion PBMCs.

CDR1 and CDR2, looked up from the germline V gene, are SGDLS and YYNGEE. V sheds 0 bases and J sheds 1 base, leaving 11 bases between their ends. The CDR3, cysteine through phenylalanine, is 15 amino acids long. Only the CDR3 part of the read is kept: 45 bases, read in frame from the first base. Using the deep immunoSEQ assay, TCR CDR3 regions were amplified from genomic DNA by multiplex PCR. Genomic DNA extracted from each cell subset was distributed evenly over all wells of several immunoSEQ 96-well plates, and each plate served as one replicate. Each replicate PCR for sorted subsets received around 0.2 ug genomic DNA, equal to about 30,000 T cell genomes. The purified libraries were quantified using a Qubit 3.0 fluorometer, sized with a Bioanalyzer 2100, and then quantified again using the KAPA Library Quantification kit. Every immunoSEQ 96-well plate was sequenced on a dedicated single-read 150-cycle Illumina NextSeq 550 flow cell. Per the original workflow: The immunoSEQ output contained only junctional sequences without quality scores, so filtering could not match that applied to full-length reads. To assign V/J genes and CDR3, sequences were annotated against IMGT germline references using PyIR, a Python wrapper for IgBLAST v1.9. Reads were removed for weak V/J assignments (E-value above 1e-6), missing CDR3, stop codons, out-of-frame junctions, or ambiguous translated residues. V3J clonotypes were defined as sequences sharing the same inferred V gene, J gene, and CDR3 amino acid sequence. Percentage overlap between repertoires was computed as shared unique clonotypes divided by the size of the smaller repertoire. Three approaches were used to assess repertoire richness: RTK rarefaction, the Chao1 estimator, and Recon v2.1 estimates of unobserved clonotypes. For all TCRbeta clonotypes obtained by the gDNA method from four donors, generation probabilities were computed with OLGA. TCRdb's version of the immuneACCESS table is confined to in-frame rearrangements and falls short of the full clone set. An unresolved V gene accounts for under half of the shortfall where checked; the remainder is of unknown origin. That table is the source of V, J and clone size, and D and trimming were worked out from the DNA. This sample holds about 2.1 million clones; around 95% were observed only once. The top ten constitute approximately 1.7% of the sample.

Turning to this clone: The antigen it recognizes is unknown. No base-level quality is on record; no much larger clone is a single base apart. Within the sample, other DNA sequences also encode this same CDR3.

CD8 naive samples were CD45RO-negative cells positively selected for CCR7, giving a CD45RA+CCR7+ population that excluded TemRA cells. Healthy HIV-negative adults with no recently reported acute infections or vaccinations were included as donors. Every donor was a Caucasian adult living in Nashville, Tennessee, USA. Blood was obtained by leukapheresis, after which PBMCs were separated by Ficoll-Histopaque density gradient centrifugation and cryopreserved in liquid nitrogen vapor phase. Analytical flow cytometry was used to check the purity and quantity of every magnetically sorted T cell population. Genomic DNA was isolated from every sorted fraction and measured by UV absorbance on a Nanodrop 2000c. Study-level results and caveats: Even with the large sequencing depth, rarefaction of the sorted-subset datasets indicated that sequencing was incomplete. Larger estimated clonotype richness was generally found for naive subsets than for memory subsets. Sampling was restricted to blood, and TCR repertoires in tissues likely differ from the TCR repertoires found in blood. When several donors were compared, the shared fraction of clonotypes was around 4.6% for naive CD4, approximately 3.3% for naive CD8, 2% to 2.5% for memory CD4, and 0.4% for memory CD8. Compared with non-shared clonotypes, the clonotypes found in all four sorted-subset donors had higher generation probabilities. Pairwise subsampling indicated that sequencing depth was expected to affect the degree of clonotype sharing among donors. The genetic and exposure-history diversity represented was limited by the small number of donors.

Sequencing used naive CD8+ T cells from PBMCs. Reading the label with the study, this specimen's cell subset or site is: CD45RA+CCR7+. The source of this sequence is a man aged 18 to 35 in good health. Some clones in this sample may be carry-over from other donors' samples. The rearrangement joined TRBV9 to TRBJ2-7; the D gene could be TRBD1 or TRBD2, each one agreeing over 5 bases. Here is the DNA: TGTGCCAGCAGCGTAGGGCAGGGACCATCCTACGAGCAGTACTTC. This sequence encodes CASSVGQGPSYEQYF.